This T cell receptor (beta chain) came from a study of cytomegalovirus exposure and HLA in healthy donors. Vbeta (60) and Jbeta (13) primers were used in the PCR. Method: immunoSEQ multiplex PCR; TCRdb's copy keeps in-frame clones and lacks some. Here the sample spans about 110,000 clones, 70% to 80% being singletons. The sequence came from a female donor in good health and CMV-seropositive. Sequencing was done on a sample of PBMCs.

CDR3: CASSEQRTGGGELFF. The CDR3 DNA is TGTGCCAGCAGTGAACAAAGGACAGGGGGCGGGGAGCTGTTTTTT. The V and J genes are TRBV2 and TRBJ2-2; 10 bases fit TRBD1. Trimming at V came to 2 bases and at J to 7 bases, leaving 4 bases not matched to a gene. Germline V gene sequence: CDR1 SNHLY, CDR2 FYNNEI. The CDR3 runs to 15 residues.